One sample yielded the 10 T cell receptor beta chains listed below, sequenced in a study of blood T cell repertoires in COVID-19. The table came from immunoSEQ multiplex PCR; TCRdb's copy has only in-frame clones and leaves some out. This table has under 250,000 clones, approximately 78% appearing once. Sequences were obtained from peripheral blood. The receptors shown here come from a woman younger than 30 with acute or convalescent COVID-19.

V gene TRBV11-3 combines with J gene TRBJ2-3; 7 bases align to TRBD2. J lost 2 bases, V lost 3 bases, and 5 bases had no gene match. This CDR3 comprises 15 residues. The germline V gene has CDR1 SGHNT and CDR2 YENEEA. CDR3 nucleotide sequence: TGTGCCAGCAGCTTGGGCCTAGCGGACACAGATACGCAGTATTTT. Translating it yields CASSLGLADTDTQYF. Based on the CDR3 plus reference TRBV11-3 and TRBJ2-3, the full variable domain is EAGVVQSPRYKIIEKKQPVAFWCNPISGHNTLYWYLQNLGQGPELLIRYENEEAVDDSQLPKDRFSAERLKGVDSTLKIQPAELGDSAVYLCASSLGLADTDTQYFGPGTRLTVL.

The V and J genes are TRBV6-6 and TRBJ2-3; 9 nucleotides agree with TRBD2. The CDR3 has 16 residues. CDR1 is MNHNY, CDR2 SVGAGI, per germline (reference sequence). V shed 0 bases and J 5 bases; nucleotides not matched to a gene: 6. The CDR3 region has the DNA TGTGCCAGCAGTTACTCGGCGGGAGGGGGAGTAGATACGCAGTATTTT. Amino acids: CASSYSAGGGVDTQYF.

The chain employs TRBV7-9 and TRBJ2-1; 8 bases are a match to TRBD1. Germline V gene lookup returns CDR1 SEHNR and CDR2 FQNEAQ (reference sequence). This CDR3 region has 15 residues. The V and J ends lost 3 bases and 5 bases, in that order; junction bases with no gene match: 6. CDR3: CASSFGGQVNNEQFF. CDR3 DNA: TGTGCCAGCAGCTTCGGGGGACAGGTGAACAATGAGCAGTTCTTC.

J is TRBJ2-1 and V is TRBV11-2; TRBD1 matches 7 bases. The CDR3 runs 15 residues. V shed 2 bases, J shed 7 bases, and the junction held 8 bases outside the gene matches. Germline CDR1 SGHAT, CDR2 FQNNGV. The CDR3, as DNA: TGTGCCAGCAGCTTAAGCAGGGGGTCCGGGAATGAGCAGTTCTTC. It translates to CASSLSRGSGNEQFF.

The chain recombines TRBV19 with TRBJ1-1; 8 bases are shared with TRBD1. Germline assignment: CDR1 LNHDA and CDR2 SQIVND (reference sequence). With 2 bases clipped from V and 6 bases from J, the junction kept 8 bases outside the gene matches. The CDR3 has 15 amino acids. CDR3: CASSIRFAGGAEAFF. CDR3 in DNA: TGTGCCAGTAGTATAAGGTTCGCAGGGGGCGCTGAAGCTTTCTTT. Full variable domain (rest looked up from reference TRBV19 and TRBJ1-1): DGGITQSPKYLFRKEGQNVTLSCEQNLNHDAMYWYRQDPGQGLRLIYYSQIVNDFQKGDIAEGYSVSREKKESFPLTVTSAQKNPTAFYLCASSIRFAGGAEAFFGQGTRLTVV.

The CDR3 protein is CASRDPRLGQETQYF. The DNA of the CDR3 is TGTGCCAGCAGAGACCCCAGACTAGGCCAAGAGACCCAGTACTTC. J is TRBJ2-5 and V is TRBV2, with D possibly being TRBD2 (6 bases). Trimming left V 6 bases short and J 1 base short, with 15 bases between. The CDR3 is 15 amino acids. Germline CDR1 is SNHLY and CDR2 is FYNNEI.

This clone was observed a single time. The J gene is TRBJ2-7, the V gene TRBV7-9; 8 positions match TRBD1. Germline V CDR1 and CDR2: SEHNR, FQNEAQ (reference sequence). The V gene end was trimmed by 5 bases and the J gene end by 5 bases; junction bases not matched to a gene: 11. The CDR3 runs 15 residues. The CDR3 sequence: CASSPLGTGINEQYF. The CDR3 DNA follows: TGTGCCAGCAGCCCCTTGGGGACAGGAATTAACGAGCAGTACTTC.

This rearrangement joins TRBV29-1 to TRBJ1-3; tentative D call: TRBD1 (5 bases). This CDR3 has 14 amino acids. Trimming took 3 bases from V and 2 from J, leaving 11 bases between them. Germline V gives CDR1 SQVTM, CDR2 ANQGSEA. The CDR3: CSVDLGRAGNTIYF. In nucleotides, the CDR3 is TGCAGCGTTGATCTCGGCAGGGCTGGAAACACCATATATTTT.

The V and J genes are TRBV7-9 and TRBJ2-1; D is possibly TRBD2 (6 bases). The germline V and J ends were trimmed by 7 bases and 3 bases, with 19 bases remaining between them. Germline V CDR1 and CDR2: SEHNR, FQNEAQ (reference sequence). This CDR3 region has 16 residues. CDR3 DNA sequence: TGTGCCAGCATCTGCTTAGGGGCGGGGCGCTACAATGAGCAGTTCTTC. It translates to CASICLGAGRYNEQFF.

V and J are TRBV3-1 (or the pseudogene TRBV3-2) and TRBJ2-2; TRBD1 aligns across 12 bases. Trimming at V came to 6 bases and at J to 5 bases, leaving 19 bases not matched to a gene. CDR1 is LGHDT, CDR2 YNNKEL, per germline (reference sequence). The CDR3 covers 20 residues. The CDR3 reads CASRKGQGAVNSGRTGELFF. CDR3 nucleotide sequence: TGTGCCAGCAGAAAGGGACAGGGGGCTGTCAATAGCGGGAGGACCGGGGAGCTGTTTTTT.